This entry is about one T cell receptor (beta chain). Its antigen is not identified. The data were taken from a study of beta chain features in type 1 diabetes. Every isolated RNA sample was fully reverse transcribed, so sequencing captured expressed TCRB transcripts. Reads averaged around 1 million for stem cell-like memory T cell samples. The method was immunoSEQ multiplex PCR; TCRdb's version includes in-frame clones alone and lacks a portion of them. This table holds over 14,000 clones, 60% to 80% found once. Overall study results and limits: Type 1 diabetes patients had TCRB CDR3s that were shorter (moderately but significantly so) in all four CD4+ subsets. Shorter templates might be favored by PCR, equally in patients and controls.

Looked up from germline, CDR1 is SGHRS and CDR2 is YFSETQ. V dropped 0 bases and J dropped 6 bases, with 8 bases sitting between them. The CDR3 extends over 13 amino acids. The receptor was derived from a woman aged 18 to 35 with type 1 diabetes. The chain joins TRBV5-1 to TRBJ2-3; a possible D gene is TRBD1 (5 bases). The sequencing sample was made of stem cell memory CD4+ T cells from blood. This chain's CDR3 is CASSLAAGDTQYF. The DNA for the CDR3 is TGCGCCAGCAGCTTGGCGGCAGGGGATACGCAGTATTTT.